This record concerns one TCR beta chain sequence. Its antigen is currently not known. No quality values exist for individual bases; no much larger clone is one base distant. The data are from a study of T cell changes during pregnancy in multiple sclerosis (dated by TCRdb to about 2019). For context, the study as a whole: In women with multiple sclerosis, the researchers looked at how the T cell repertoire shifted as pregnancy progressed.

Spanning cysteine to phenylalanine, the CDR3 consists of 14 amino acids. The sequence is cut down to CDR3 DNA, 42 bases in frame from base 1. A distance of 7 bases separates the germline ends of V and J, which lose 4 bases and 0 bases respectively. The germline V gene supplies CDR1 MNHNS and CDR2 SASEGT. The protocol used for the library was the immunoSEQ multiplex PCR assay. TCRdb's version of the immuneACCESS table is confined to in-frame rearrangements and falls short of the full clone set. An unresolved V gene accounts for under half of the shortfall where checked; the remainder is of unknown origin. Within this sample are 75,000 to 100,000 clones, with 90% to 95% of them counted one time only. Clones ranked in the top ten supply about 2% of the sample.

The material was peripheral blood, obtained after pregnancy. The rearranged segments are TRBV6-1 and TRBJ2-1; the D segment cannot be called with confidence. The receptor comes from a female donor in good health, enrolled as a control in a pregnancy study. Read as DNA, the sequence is TGTGCCAGCAGTGCGATTAGCTCCTACAATGAGCAGTTCTTC. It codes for CASSAISSYNEQFF.